This section outlines one T cell receptor beta chain sequence together with its context. Its specificity is unknown. This sample stems from a study of T cells after yellow fever vaccination. The wider study: In the case of low-cell-number fractions, SMART-Seq v4 Ultra Low Input was used for preparation.

With 4 bases clipped from V and 3 bases from J, the junction kept 7 bases outside the gene matches. The length of the CDR3 is 17 residues. CDR1 is MNHEY, CDR2 SVGEGT, per germline. Findings and caveats of the study: Secondary responses were weaker yet peaked faster, day 5 versus 15.

In making TCR cDNA, 5'RACE template switching added a universal primer site and UMIs to it. TCRdb reprocessed the 5' RACE reads via MiXCR and lists one record per CDR3 protein. The data show 340,000 or so distinct CDR3 sequences, around an eighth seen once. The chain joins TRBV6-2 or TRBV6-3 to TRBJ2-6; 9 positions agree with TRBD1. This specimen was CD4+ T cells sorted from PBMCs, taken 15 days after the yellow fever booster vaccination. The source of this sequence is a man in his late teens or twenties who received the YFV17D yellow fever vaccine. The CDR3 bases are TGTGCCAGCAGTTCCGCTCCGGACAGGGGTGGGGCCAACGTCCTGACTTTC. It is translated as CASSSAPDRGGANVLTF.